This T cell receptor (beta chain) stems from a study of blood T cell repertoires in COVID-19. Study overall: Acute and convalescent COVID-19 specimens originated in the United States, Italy and Spain. In each case, the material was cDNA or gDNA derived from T cells, B-cell-depleted T cells, or PBMCs.

With V trimmed by 1 base and J by 5 bases, 7 bases remained unmatched. The CDR3 runs to 15 residues. Per germline, CDR1 MDHEN and CDR2 SYDVKM. Per the study methods: Amplification of reference gene primers was used by the study to estimate nucleated cell counts. Measured with immunoSEQ multiplex PCR; TCRdb has only the in-frame clones, and not every one. That table is the source of V, J and clone size, and D and trimming were worked out from the DNA. Seen here are some 250,000 clones, approximately 90% observed once, and the top ten hold just over 7%. The specimen was peripheral blood. The V call is TRBV28, the J call TRBJ1-2, with 7 bases lining up with TRBD1. The origin of this receptor is a man between 60 and 75 years old who had recovered from COVID-19. CDR3 sequence reads: CASSLFVRQGYGYTF. The CDR3 DNA reads TGTGCCAGCAGTTTATTCGTGCGACAGGGATATGGCTACACCTTC.